A single sample is the source of the 11 T cell receptor beta chains below, sequenced in a study of CD8 T cells in ankylosing spondylitis. Via MiXCR, TCRdb re-called the 5' RACE reads, giving one row per CDR3 protein. The table includes about 150,000 distinct CDR3 sequences, approximately 48% detected once. Sequences were obtained from synovial fluid, either unsorted or a sorted T cell fraction (not recorded which). The receptor set was obtained from a male donor with ankylosing spondylitis.

The CDR3 DNA reads TGCAGTGCCGAAATACGGCCCCACTATGGCTACACCTTC. Its protein product is CSAEIRPHYGYTF. V and J are TRBV20-1 and TRBJ1-2; D remains unclear. This CDR3 spans 13 amino acids. Trimming took 6 bases from V and 3 from J, leaving 14 bases between them. Germline V CDR1 and CDR2: DFQATT, SNEGSKA (reference sequence).

This chain links TRBV24-1 with TRBJ2-1; D unresolved. This CDR3 spans 15 amino acids. Germline loops: CDR1 KGHDR, CDR2 SFDVKD. The V and J ends lost 7 bases and 0 bases respectively, with 12 bases between them. CDR3 coding DNA: TGTGCCACCAGGACGCGTGTAAGCTCCTACAATGAGCAGTTCTTC. Its translation: CATRTRVSSYNEQFF.

In this sample, this clonotype is medium-sized. This CDR3 reads CASSQGLAPSYEQYF. For the CDR3, the DNA is TGCGCCAGCAGCCAAGGACTAGCTCCCTCCTACGAGCAGTACTTC. This chain uses TRBV4-1 with TRBJ2-7, with TRBD2 identical over 7 bases. The ends lost 1 base at V and 0 bases at J; junction bases unmatched: 3. The CDR3 extends over 15 amino acids. CDR1 MGHRA and CDR2 YSYEKL come from the germline V gene.

The chain employs TRBV5-1 and TRBJ1-2, with D maybe TRBD1 (5 bases). Germline lookup yields CDR1 SGHRS and CDR2 YFSETQ. The CDR3 runs 14 residues. V was clipped by 0 bases and J by 4 bases, with 10 bases between them. In DNA form, the CDR3 reads TGCGCCAGCAGCTTGGAGGGACCCGGCTATGGCTACACCTTC. Translation gives CASSLEGPGYGYTF.

The rearrangement joins TRBV19 to TRBJ2-7; D is uncertain. The CDR3 is 14 amino acids. CDR1 and CDR2 from the germline V gene are LNHDA and SQIVND (reference sequence). V lost 6 bases and J lost 0, with 12 bases in between. The CDR3 coding sequence is TGTGCCAGTAGAACAAGTCTCAACTCCTACGAGCAGTACTTC. As protein: CASRTSLNSYEQYF.

The chain links TRBV12-3 or TRBV12-4 to TRBJ2-1; D remains ambiguous. Deletions cut 5 bases from V and 4 bases from J, with 18 bases between. The CDR3 is made up of 16 amino acids. The CDR3 DNA is TGTGCCAGCAGTACCCCCCTGGCGGAAGCATACAATGAGCAGTTCTTC. Protein sequence: CASSTPLAEAYNEQFF.

V is TRBV6-5 and J is TRBJ2-1; unclear D gene. Trimming stripped 2 bases from V and 2 bases from J, with 10 bases between. CDR3 size: 15 residues. Per the germline V gene, CDR1 is MNHEY and CDR2 is SVGAGI. Written as DNA, the CDR3 is TGTGCCAGCAGTTACGAGGATGGCCCCTACAATGAGCAGTTCTTC. Translated: CASSYEDGPYNEQFF.

In its sample, this clonotype was seen many times. The genes are TRBV4-3 and TRBJ2-2, with 14 bases that match TRBD2. The CDR3 length is 17 residues. The V segment lost 4 bases and the J segment 4 bases; nucleotides outside the gene matches: 5. Germline V gene sequence: CDR1 LGHNA, CDR2 YSLEER. The CDR3 nucleotides are TGCGCCAGCAGCCCCGGACTAGCGGGAGGCCCCACCGGGGAGCTGTTTTTT. Translated, it gives CASSPGLAGGPTGELFF.

The sample holds a few counts of this clonotype. This chain connects TRBV12-3 or TRBV12-4 to TRBJ2-1; D is unresolved. Trimming took off 6 bases at V and 2 bases at J, with 8 bases between the two ends. The CDR3 runs 13 residues. CDR3 in DNA: TGTGCCAGCAGCCTAGAACCCTACAATGAGCAGTTCTTC. Its translation is CASSLEPYNEQFF.

Relative to its sample, this clonotype is medium-sized. The CDR3 nucleotides are TGCGCCAGCAGTGACGGGGGGACTTCCGAGCAGTACTTC. Protein sequence: CASSDGGTSEQYF. This chain joins TRBV10-1 and TRBJ2-7, with TRBD2 matching 7 bases. CDR1 is WNHNN and CDR2 is SYGVQD in the germline V gene (reference sequence). CDR3 length: 13 amino acids. Germline trimming cut 3 bases from V and 6 bases from J; bases unmatched to any gene: 5.

The genes are TRBV28 and TRBJ2-1, with D tentatively TRBD2 (5 bases). V shed 7 bases and J shed 9 bases, with 25 bases lying between them. Germline V gives CDR1 MDHEN, CDR2 SYDVKM. CDR3 length: 16 residues. In DNA, the CDR3 is TGTGCCAGCACTCCGAGGGAAGGTTGGGGTATGGGTGAGCAGTTCTTC. Amino acids: CASTPREGWGMGEQFF.